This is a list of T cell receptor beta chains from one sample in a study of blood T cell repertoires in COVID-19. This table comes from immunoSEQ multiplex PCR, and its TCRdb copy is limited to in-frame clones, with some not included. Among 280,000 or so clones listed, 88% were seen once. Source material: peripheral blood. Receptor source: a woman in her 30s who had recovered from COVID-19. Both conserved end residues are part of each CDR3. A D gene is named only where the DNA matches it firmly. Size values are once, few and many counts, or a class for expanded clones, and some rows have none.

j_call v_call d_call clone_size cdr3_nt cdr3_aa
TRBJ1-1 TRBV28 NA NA TGTGCCAGCAGTTCCGGCGGGACCGAAGCTTTCTTT CASSSGGTEAFF
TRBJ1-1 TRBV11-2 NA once TGTGCCAGCGGGCTAAAGAACACTGAAGCTTTCTTT CASGLKNTEAFF
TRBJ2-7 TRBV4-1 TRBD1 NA TGCGCCAGCAGCCAGATGCAGCGGACAGGGAATTACGAGCAGTACTTC CASSQMQRTGNYEQYF
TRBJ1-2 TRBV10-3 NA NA TGTGCCATCAGTGAACAGTCCAACTATGGCTACACCTTC CAISEQSNYGYTF
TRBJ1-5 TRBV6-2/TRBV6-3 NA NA TGTGCCAGCACCCCGAGAGGGCGGGCGGTGGATCAGCCCCAGCATTTT CASTPRGRAVDQPQHF
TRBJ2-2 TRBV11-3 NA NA TGTGCCAGCAGCCCACAGGGAAGGGACACCGGGGAGCTGTTTTTT CASSPQGRDTGELFF
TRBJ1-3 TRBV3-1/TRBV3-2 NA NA TGTGCCAGCAGCCAAGGGCAATCTGGAAACACCATATATTTT CASSQGQSGNTIYF
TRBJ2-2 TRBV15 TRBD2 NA TGTGCCACCAGCAGAGATAGGGAGGGCTTCGTGGGGGAGCTGTTTTTT CATSRDREGFVGELFF
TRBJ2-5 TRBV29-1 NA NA TGCAGCGTTGACTCTCCCACGGGACTGACCCAAGAGACCCAGTACTTC CSVDSPTGLTQETQYF
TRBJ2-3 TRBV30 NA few TGTGCCTGGAGTGTATCCGCTAGCCAGAGCACAGATACGCAGTATTTT CAWSVSASQSTDTQYF
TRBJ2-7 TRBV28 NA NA TGTGCCAGCAGTTTAACCAGGACCTACGAGCAGTACTTC CASSLTRTYEQYF
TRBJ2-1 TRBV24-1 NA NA TGTGCCACCAGTGGCCAGTCGTCCTACAATGAGCAGTTCTTC CATSGQSSYNEQFF
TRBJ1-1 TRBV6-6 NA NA TGTGCCAGCAGTTACGTTGAGGGTTCGAACACTGAAGCTTTCTTT CASSYVEGSNTEAFF
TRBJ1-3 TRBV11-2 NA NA TGTGCCAGCAGCTTAGTGGGGCGGGGACCGAGCTCTGGAAACACCATATATTTT CASSLVGRGPSSGNTIYF
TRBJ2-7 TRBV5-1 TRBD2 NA TGCGCCAGCAGCCCCCGGGGGGGTCGAGAGCAGTACTTC CASSPRGGREQYF
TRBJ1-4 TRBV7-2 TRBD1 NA TGTGCCAGCAGCTTCGTAGACAGGGAAAATGAAAAACTGTTTTTT CASSFVDRENEKLFF
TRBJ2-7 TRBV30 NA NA TGTGCCTGGAGCGGTCTATACGAGCAGTACTTC CAWSGLYEQYF
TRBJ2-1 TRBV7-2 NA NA TGTGCCAGCAGCTTGACAGGAATTACAAGTGGGCAGTTCTTC CASSLTGITSGQFF
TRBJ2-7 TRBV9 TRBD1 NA TGTGCCAGCAGCACTAACCCGGGACAGGGATACTACGAGCAGTACTTC CASSTNPGQGYYEQYF
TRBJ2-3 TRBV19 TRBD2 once TGTGCCAGTAGTATAGCTGGGGGGGGACGCACAGATACGCAGTATTTT CASSIAGGGRTDTQYF
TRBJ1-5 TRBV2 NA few TGTGCCAGCAGCGGGGAGGCGGCTCAGCCCCAGCATTTT CASSGEAAQPQHF
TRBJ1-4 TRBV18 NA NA TGTGCCAGCTCACCAACTGCCAATGAAAAACTGTTTTTT CASSPTANEKLFF
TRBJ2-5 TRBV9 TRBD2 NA TGTGCCAGCAGCGTAGGGGCGGGGGAGGTAGAGACCCAGTACTTC CASSVGAGEVETQYF
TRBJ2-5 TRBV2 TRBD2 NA TGTGCCAGCAGTGGGACTAGCGATGGGGAGACCCAGTACTTC CASSGTSDGETQYF
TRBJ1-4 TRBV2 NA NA TGTGCCAGCAGTGAACGAGGAGGGGAAAAACTGTTTTTT CASSERGGEKLFF
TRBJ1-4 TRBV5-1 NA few TGCGCCAGCAGCTTGGGTCCGGGGGAAAAACTGTTTTTT CASSLGPGEKLFF
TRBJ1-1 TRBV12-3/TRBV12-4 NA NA TGTGCCAGCGGGAGGGGGGCAGGGATCGGAGCTTTCTTT CASGRGAGIGAFF
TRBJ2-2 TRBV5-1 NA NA TGCGCCAGCAGCTCCGGGACTTCCTTCACCGGGGAGCTGTTTTTT CASSSGTSFTGELFF
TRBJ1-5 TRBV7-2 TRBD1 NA TGTGCCAGCAGCTCCCAGGGGGTGGGCAATCAGCCCCAGCATTTT CASSSQGVGNQPQHF
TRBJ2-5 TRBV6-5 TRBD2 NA TGTGCCAGCAGACGACTAGCGGGGGTCCAAGAGACCCAGTACTTC CASRRLAGVQETQYF
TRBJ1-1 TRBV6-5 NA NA TGTGCCAGCAGCCCCCGCAGGTCGAACACTGAAGCTTTCTTT CASSPRRSNTEAFF
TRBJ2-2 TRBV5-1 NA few TGCGCCAGCAGCACCGGACAGGGAGGGACCGGGGAGCTGTTTTTT CASSTGQGGTGELFF
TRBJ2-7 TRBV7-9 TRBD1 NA TGTGCCAGCAGCCAGGTGGGACAGTACGAGCAGTACTTC CASSQVGQYEQYF
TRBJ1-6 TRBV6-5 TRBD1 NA TGTGCCAGCAGTTACTCCGGGACAGGGGGTTCACCCCTCCACTTT CASSYSGTGGSPLHF
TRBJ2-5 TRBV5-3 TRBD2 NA TGTGCCAGAAGCTTGAGCCTAGCGGGCGACCAAGAGACCCAGTACTTC CARSLSLAGDQETQYF